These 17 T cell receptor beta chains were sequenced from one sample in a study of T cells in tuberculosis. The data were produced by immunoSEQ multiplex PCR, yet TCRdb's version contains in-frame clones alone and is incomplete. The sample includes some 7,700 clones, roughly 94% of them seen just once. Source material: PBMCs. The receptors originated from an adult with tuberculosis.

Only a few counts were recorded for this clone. CDR3 amino acids: CASSKVSRETQYF. For the CDR3, the DNA is TGTGCCAGCAGCAAGGTGTCGCGGGAGACCCAGTACTTC. V and J are TRBV21-1 and TRBJ2-5; the table names TRBD2, a call not compared with the DNA. TRBV21-1 is a listed pseudogene. This CDR3 has 13 amino acids.

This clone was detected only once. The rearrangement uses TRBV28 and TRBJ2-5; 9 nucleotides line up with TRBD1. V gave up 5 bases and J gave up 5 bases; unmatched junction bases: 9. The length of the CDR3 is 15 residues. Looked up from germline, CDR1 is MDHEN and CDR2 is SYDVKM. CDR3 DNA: TGTGCCAGCAGTACCGTACAGGGGGCGATTGAGACCCAGTACTTC. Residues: CASSTVQGAIETQYF.

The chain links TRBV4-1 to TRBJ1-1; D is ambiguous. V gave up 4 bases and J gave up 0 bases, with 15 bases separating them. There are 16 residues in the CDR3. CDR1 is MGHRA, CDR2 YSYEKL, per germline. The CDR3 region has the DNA TGCGCCAGCAGCCTCTTAGACACCTCCATGAACACTGAAGCTTTCTTT. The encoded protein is CASSLLDTSMNTEAFF.

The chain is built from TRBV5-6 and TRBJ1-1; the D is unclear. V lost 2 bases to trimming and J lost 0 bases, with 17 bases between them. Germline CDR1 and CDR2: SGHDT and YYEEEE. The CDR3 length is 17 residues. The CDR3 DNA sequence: TGTGCCAGCAGCTTCAATCCACAGAAGTTCATGAACACTGAAGCTTTCTTT. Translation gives CASSFNPQKFMNTEAFF.

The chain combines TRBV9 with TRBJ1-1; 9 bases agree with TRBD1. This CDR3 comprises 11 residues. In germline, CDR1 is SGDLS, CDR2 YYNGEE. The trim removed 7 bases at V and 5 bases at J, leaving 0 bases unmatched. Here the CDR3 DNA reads TGTGCCAGCGGACAGGGGACTGAAGCTTTCTTT. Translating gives CASGQGTEAFF.

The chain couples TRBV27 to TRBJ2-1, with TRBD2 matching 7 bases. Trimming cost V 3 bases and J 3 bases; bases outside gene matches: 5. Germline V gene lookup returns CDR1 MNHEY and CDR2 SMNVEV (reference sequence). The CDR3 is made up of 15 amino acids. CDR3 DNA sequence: TGTGCCAGCAGTTTTACCGGGGGGATCTACAATGAGCAGTTCTTC. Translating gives CASSFTGGIYNEQFF.

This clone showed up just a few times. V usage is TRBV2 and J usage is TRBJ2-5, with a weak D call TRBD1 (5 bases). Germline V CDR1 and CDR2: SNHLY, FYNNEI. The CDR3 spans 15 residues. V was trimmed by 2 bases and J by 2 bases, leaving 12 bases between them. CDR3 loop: CASSEQGTAQETQYF. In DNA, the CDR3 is TGTGCCAGCAGTGAACAGGGCACTGCACAAGAGACCCAGTACTTC.

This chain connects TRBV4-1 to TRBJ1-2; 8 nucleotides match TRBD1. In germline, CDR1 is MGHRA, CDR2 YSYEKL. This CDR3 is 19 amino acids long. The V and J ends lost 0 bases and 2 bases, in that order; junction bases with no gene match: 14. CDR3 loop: CASSQDYRRGLGANYGYTF. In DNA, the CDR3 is TGCGCCAGCAGCCAAGACTACCGCAGGGGGCTCGGGGCCAACTATGGCTACACCTTC.

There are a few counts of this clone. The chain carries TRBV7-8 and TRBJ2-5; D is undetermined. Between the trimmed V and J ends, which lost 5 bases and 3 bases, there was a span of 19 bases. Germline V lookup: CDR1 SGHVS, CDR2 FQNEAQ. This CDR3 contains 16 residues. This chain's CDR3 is CASSPRPLGSKETQYF. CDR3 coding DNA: TGTGCCAGCAGCCCTAGACCCTTAGGAAGTAAAGAGACCCAGTACTTC.

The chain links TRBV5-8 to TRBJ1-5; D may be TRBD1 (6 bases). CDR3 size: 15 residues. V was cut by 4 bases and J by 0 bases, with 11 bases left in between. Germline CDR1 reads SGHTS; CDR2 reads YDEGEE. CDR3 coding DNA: TGTGCCAGCAGCCCCGGGACATATAGCAATCAGCCCCAGCATTTT. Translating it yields CASSPGTYSNQPQHF.

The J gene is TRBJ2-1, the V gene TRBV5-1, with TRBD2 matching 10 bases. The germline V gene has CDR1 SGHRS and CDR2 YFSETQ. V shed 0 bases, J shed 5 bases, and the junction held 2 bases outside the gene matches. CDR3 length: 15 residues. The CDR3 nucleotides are TGCGCCAGCAGCTTGGCTAGCGGGGGAAACAATGAGCAGTTCTTC. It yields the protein CASSLASGGNNEQFF. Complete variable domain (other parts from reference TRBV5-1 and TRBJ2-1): KAGVTQTPRYLIKTRGQQVTLSCSPISGHRSVSWYQQTPGQGLQFLFEYFSETQRNKGNFPGRFSGRQFSNSRSEMNVSTLELGDSALYLCASSLASGGNNEQFFGPGTRLTVL.

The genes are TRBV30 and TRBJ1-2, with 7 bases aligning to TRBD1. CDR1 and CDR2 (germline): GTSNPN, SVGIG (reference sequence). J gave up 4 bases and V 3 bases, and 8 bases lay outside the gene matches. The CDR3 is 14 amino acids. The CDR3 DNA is TGTGCCTGGAGCCCCCCCGGGACAGTCTATGGCTACACCTTC. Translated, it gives CAWSPPGTVYGYTF.

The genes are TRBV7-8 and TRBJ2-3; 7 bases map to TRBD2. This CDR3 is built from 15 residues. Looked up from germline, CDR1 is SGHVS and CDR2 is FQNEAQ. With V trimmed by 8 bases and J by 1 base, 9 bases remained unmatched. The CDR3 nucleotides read TGTGCCAGCTCAAATGTCCGGGGGGGCACAGATACGCAGTATTTT. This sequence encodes CASSNVRGGTDTQYF.

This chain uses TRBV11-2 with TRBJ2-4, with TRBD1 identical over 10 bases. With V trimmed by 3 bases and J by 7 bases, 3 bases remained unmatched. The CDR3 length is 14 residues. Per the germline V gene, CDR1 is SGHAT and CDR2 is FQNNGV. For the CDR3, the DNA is TGTGCCAGCAGCTTTAGACAGGGGGCCAACATTCAGTACTTC. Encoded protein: CASSFRQGANIQYF.

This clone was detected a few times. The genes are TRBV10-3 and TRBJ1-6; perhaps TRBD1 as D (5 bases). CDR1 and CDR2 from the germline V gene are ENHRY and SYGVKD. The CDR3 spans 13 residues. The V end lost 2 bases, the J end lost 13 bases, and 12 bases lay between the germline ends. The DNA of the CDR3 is TGTGCCATCAGTGAGGTGGGGCACTCTCCCCTCCACTTT. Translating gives CAISEVGHSPLHF.

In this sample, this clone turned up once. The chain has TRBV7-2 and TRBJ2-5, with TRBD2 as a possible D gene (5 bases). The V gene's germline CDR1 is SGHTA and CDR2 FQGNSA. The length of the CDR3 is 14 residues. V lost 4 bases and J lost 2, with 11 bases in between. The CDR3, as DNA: TGTGCCAGCAGCTCTCTAGCTGTACAAGAGACCCAGTACTTC. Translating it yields CASSSLAVQETQYF.

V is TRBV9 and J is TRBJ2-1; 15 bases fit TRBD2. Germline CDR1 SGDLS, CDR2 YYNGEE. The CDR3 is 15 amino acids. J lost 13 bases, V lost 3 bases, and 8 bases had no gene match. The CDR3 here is CASSGFGLAGGQQFF. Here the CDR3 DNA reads TGTGCCAGCAGCGGATTCGGACTAGCGGGGGGGCAACAGTTCTTC.